This is a list of T cell receptor beta chains from one sample in a study of CD8 T cells in Susac syndrome. Each CDR3 protein is one row after TCRdb ran MiXCR on the immunoSEQ multiplex PCR reads. The data show roughly 80,000 distinct CDR3 sequences, roughly 93% seen once. Sequenced input: CD8+ T cells from PBMCs. These receptors all come from a human donor in good health. Both conserved end residues are part of each CDR3. The D gene is left open where the match is weak. For some rows the clone size is stated as once, few or many, or as a class when expanded; others skip it.

j_call	v_call	clone_size	d_call	cdr3_nt	cdr3_aa
TRBJ1-2	TRBV29-1	NA	TRBD1	TGCAGCGTCGTTTCCCGTACGGGGACAGGGGCCTCCAACTATGGCTACACCTTC	CSVVSRTGTGASNYGYTF
TRBJ2-2	TRBV5-1	NA	NA	TGCGCCAGCAGCTTGGATCCCTCCGGGGAGCTGTTTTTT	CASSLDPSGELFF
TRBJ2-1	TRBV3-1	NA	NA	TGTGCCAGCAGCCAACAGGGGACTTTATACAATGAGCAGTTCTTC	CASSQQGTLYNEQFF
TRBJ2-5	TRBV24-1	NA	NA	TGTGCCACCAGTGACTACGACGAGGAGACCCAGTACTTC	CATSDYDEETQYF
TRBJ1-2	TRBV6-5	few	NA	TGTGCCAGCAGTTACCACAGGTCTAACTATGGCTACACCTTC	CASSYHRSNYGYTF
TRBJ2-7	TRBV29-1	few	NA	TGCAGCGCCCGAGGTTCAGGCCTCTCCTACGAGCAGTACTTC	CSARGSGLSYEQYF
TRBJ1-2	TRBV7-2	NA	NA	TGTGCCAGCAGCGCGTCCGGGACACCTTCAGCTAACTATGGCTACACCTTC	CASSASGTPSANYGYTF
TRBJ2-1	TRBV11-2	once	TRBD1	TGTGCCAGCAGCTCACAAGCGACAGGGTCTGAAAAGCAGTTCTTC	CASSSQATGSEKQFF
TRBJ2-1	TRBV4-1	NA	TRBD2	TGCGCCAGCAGCCAATCGGGGACTAGCGGGAGGGCCGCCTACAATGAGCAGTTCTTC	CASSQSGTSGRAAYNEQFF
TRBJ1-1	TRBV5-1	NA	NA	TGCGCCAGCAGCTCCGAGTGGGACTTGAACACTGAAGCTTTCTTT	CASSSEWDLNTEAFF
TRBJ2-7	TRBV12-3/TRBV12-4	NA	TRBD1	TGTGCCAGCAGAGGACAGGGTGGGACCTACGAGCAGTACTTC	CASRGQGGTYEQYF
TRBJ2-1	TRBV5-8	NA	TRBD2	TGTGCCAGCAGCCATCGGCCTTGGACTAGCGGGAGGGGCAATGAGCAGTTCTTC	CASSHRPWTSGRGNEQFF
TRBJ2-2	TRBV28	NA	NA	TGTGCCAGCATTTTGCAGATGATGTGGGACACCGGGGAGCTGTTTTTT	CASILQMMWDTGELFF
TRBJ2-7	TRBV2	once	NA	TGTGCCAGCAGGGCCCGCGCTTCGTACGAGCAGTACTTC	CASRARASYEQYF
TRBJ1-5	TRBV7-9	NA	TRBD1	TGTGCCAGCAGCTTAGGACAGGGTGAGTCCCAGCATTTT	CASSLGQGESQHF
TRBJ2-2	TRBV7-2	NA	NA	TGTGCCAGCACCGGGACTCTTTCCTGGCCCGGGGAGCTGTTTTTT	CASTGTLSWPGELFF
TRBJ1-5	TRBV5-1	NA	TRBD1	TGCGCCAGCAGCGAGGGGACAGGGAGCCAGCCCCAGCATTTT	CASSEGTGSQPQHF
TRBJ2-7	TRBV15	NA	NA	TGTGCCACCTCAGACAGTGCGGGGTCCTACGAGCAGTACTTC	CATSDSAGSYEQYF
TRBJ2-1	TRBV23-1	NA	TRBD2	TGCGCCAGCAGTCCGTGGAGGAGGGAGGGTTACAATGAGCAGTTCTTC	CASSPWRREGYNEQFF
TRBJ1-2	TRBV27	NA	TRBD1	TGTGCCAGCAGCAGGGGGATCCGGGAGGAGGGCTACACCTTC	CASSRGIREEGYTF
TRBJ1-2	TRBV29-1	NA	NA	TGCAGCGTGGTGACAGCATGGTCCTACACCTTC	CSVVTAWSYTF
TRBJ1-5	TRBV20-1	once	NA	TGCAGTGCTAATACAGGTGACCAAAATCAGCCCCAGCATTTT	CSANTGDQNQPQHF
TRBJ1-5	TRBV12-3/TRBV12-4	NA	NA	TGTGCCAGCAGAATAGGGTCGAGCAATCAGCCCCAGCATTTT	CASRIGSSNQPQHF
TRBJ2-3	TRBV3-1	NA	NA	TGTGCCAGCAGCCTATTATCAGACCTCGCAGGGGATACGCAGTATTTT	CASSLLSDLAGDTQYF
TRBJ1-5	TRBV4-1	NA	NA	TGCGCCAGCAGCCAAGTAGGGGGTCAGCCCCAGCATTTT	CASSQVGGQPQHF
TRBJ2-3	TRBV4-1	NA	NA	TGCGCCAGCAGTAAGCTGGAGCGGAGCACAGATACGCAGTATTTT	CASSKLERSTDTQYF
TRBJ2-2	TRBV11-2	NA	NA	TGTGCCAGCAGACACTGGAACACCGGGGAGCTGTTTTTT	CASRHWNTGELFF
TRBJ2-1	TRBV9	NA	NA	TGTGCCAGCAGCGAGGACCCTTTCTACAATGAGCAGTTCTTC	CASSEDPFYNEQFF
TRBJ1-5	TRBV9	NA	NA	TGTGCCAGCAGCGGGCAGGGCAGAGCACGGCAGCCCCAGCATTTT	CASSGQGRARQPQHF
TRBJ1-2	TRBV5-4	NA	TRBD1	TGTGCCAGCACCCCCCCCGAACAGGGGGCGAATGGCTACACCTTC	CASTPPEQGANGYTF
TRBJ2-7	TRBV20-1	NA	TRBD2	TGCAGTGCTAGAGATAGAAATGGCGGGAGCCTCGAGCAGTACTTC	CSARDRNGGSLEQYF
TRBJ2-4	TRBV21-1	NA	NA	TGTGCCAGCAGCATAGAGACAGGGACCAAAAACATTCAGTACTTC	CASSIETGTKNIQYF